There are a few counts of the clone carrying this T cell receptor (beta chain). Since a much larger clone is just one base distant, this may be a read error. Original processing notes: Scientists estimated how many nucleated cells there were by amplifying reference gene primers. The repertoire was sequenced with immunoSEQ multiplex PCR; TCRdb's copy has only in-frame clones and lacks some. The V and J calls and clone size were taken over from that table, and D and trimming were inferred from the DNA. The sample lists a few hundred thousand clones, 85% occurring once. This entry comes from a study of blood T cell repertoires in COVID-19. Study as a whole: Sites in the United States, Italy and Spain provided acute and convalescent COVID-19 samples. PBMCs, B-cell-depleted T cells, or T cells were the source of the cDNA or gDNA that made up the material.

CDR3 length equals 14 residues. Germline lookup yields CDR1 SNHLY and CDR2 FYNNEI. The specimen was peripheral blood. The rearrangement uses TRBV2 and TRBJ1-5, with a weak D call TRBD1 (6 bases). This receptor was identified in a young woman with acute or convalescent COVID-19. The CDR3 DNA reads as TGTACCAGCCTACCAGGGGAAAGCAATCAGCCCCAGCATTTT. Amino acids: CTSLPGESNQPQHF.